This record looks at one TCR beta chain sequence and its context. The sample belongs to a study of blood T cell repertoires in COVID-19. CDR1 is SGHRS and CDR2 is YFSETQ in the germline V gene. The length of the CDR3 is 16 residues. The V and J ends lost 0 bases and 4 bases respectively, with 14 bases between them. TCRdb keeps only in-frame clones here, not all; method: immunoSEQ multiplex PCR. The sample has 200,000 to 300,000 clones, 83% seen once. The sequencing sample was made of peripheral blood. V and J are TRBV5-1 and TRBJ1-3, with D possibly matching TRBD1 (6 bases). The TCR comes from a human donor in a cohort sampled during active COVID-19. Here the CDR3 DNA reads TGCGCCAGCAGCTTGGAGTCCGCCGACAGGGGAAACACCATATATTTT. Translating it yields CASSLESADRGNTIYF.